Listed here are 3 T cell receptor beta chains from one sample, sequenced in a study of T cells in Graves' hyperthyroidism and ophthalmopathy. Researchers amplified the TCR beta CDR3 regions from RNA transcripts. An initial round of RT-PCR targeting the TCR CDR3 relied on the HTBI primer set. One entry per CDR3 protein results from TCRdb running MiXCR on the multiplex PCR reads. The sample comprises about 700,000 distinct CDR3 sequences, about 45% of which are singletons, and approximately 6.8% rests with the top ten. Sample: peripheral blood or thyroid tissue (not recorded which). The receptors derive from an adult man with Graves' disease, either hyperthyroidism or ophthalmopathy (not recorded which).

A note on this clonotype: This clone may be a read error of a much larger clone one base away. The conserved phenylalanine or tryptophan normally closing the CDR3 is absent here, so this likely arose from a read error. This chain links TRBV5-1 with TRBJ2-7; 8 positions match TRBD2. The CDR3 has 14 amino acids. Germline CDR1 SGHRS, CDR2 YFSETQ. The junction had 6 bases not matched to a gene; V was cut back by 0 bases and J by 7 bases. The CDR3 is CASSLEVSGAEQYL. The CDR3 DNA is TGCGCCAGCAGCTTGGAGGTTAGCGGGGCTGAGCAGTACCTC.

Ten or more counts support this clonotype. The V call is TRBV19, the J call TRBJ2-7; D is ambiguous. Germline CDR1 and CDR2: LNHDA and SQIVND (reference sequence). The CDR3 covers 13 residues. Trimming shortened V by 6 bases and J by 1 base, and 10 bases separated the two germline ends. The CDR3 nucleotides read TGTGCCAGTAGAACAGCGATGTCCTACGAGCAGTACTTC. Protein: CASRTAMSYEQYF.

Turning to this clonotype: A much larger clone differs by one base, so this may be a read error. The CDR3 ends on some other residue instead of the conserved phenylalanine or tryptophan, so this is likely a read error. The V and J genes are TRBV7-6 and TRBJ1-2; the D gene is possibly TRBD1 (6 bases). This CDR3 contains 13 residues. Deletions cut 1 base from V and 6 bases from J, with 9 bases between. Germline CDR1 reads SGHVS; CDR2 reads FNYEAQ. CDR3 residues: CASSLESGDGYTL. Here the CDR3 DNA reads TGTGCCAGCAGCTTAGAATCAGGGGATGGCTACACCCTC.